Listed below are T cell receptor beta chains from one sample, sequenced in a study of blood T cells in healthy people across ages. Via MiXCR, TCRdb re-called the 5' RACE reads, giving one row per CDR3 protein. The sample consists of about 670,000 distinct CDR3 sequences, approximately 40% of them appearing once. The specimen was blood. The origin of the receptors is an elderly man in good health. The CDR3 runs from the conserved cysteine through the conserved F or W. Fields, in order: CDR3 DNA, CDR3 protein, clone size, V gene, J gene, D gene. D genes are given only for firm matches. Some rows have no size entry. The others give once, few or many, or a class for an expanded clone.

cdr3_nt: TGTGCCAGCACCGGCCCATGGGACAGGGTTCGGGAGACCCAGTACTTC; cdr3_aa: CASTGPWDRVRETQYF; clone_size: few; v_call: TRBV28; j_call: TRBJ2-5; d_call: TRBD1
cdr3_nt: TGCGCCAGCAGCCTCCTCCGCCAGCACACAGATACGCAGTATTTT; cdr3_aa: CASSLLRQHTDTQYF; clone_size: .; v_call: TRBV5-1; j_call: TRBJ2-3; d_call: .
cdr3_nt: TGTGCCAGCAGTTACCGTCCTAGCGGGCACAATAAGCAGTTCTTC; cdr3_aa: CASSYRPSGHNKQFF; clone_size: once; v_call: TRBV6-2/TRBV6-3; j_call: TRBJ2-1; d_call: TRBD2
cdr3_nt: TGTGCCAGCAGTTACACCAGGACAGGGGGTTCGGCCCTTCAGTACTTC; cdr3_aa: CASSYTRTGGSALQYF; clone_size: .; v_call: TRBV6-5; j_call: TRBJ2-7; d_call: TRBD1
cdr3_nt: TGTGCCAGCAGCTTAGTTAGCGGGAGGGCCAATGAGCAGTTCTTC; cdr3_aa: CASSLVSGRANEQFF; clone_size: few; v_call: TRBV7-2; j_call: TRBJ2-1; d_call: TRBD2
cdr3_nt: TGTGCCAGCAGTTCTTTCGCCTATAATTCACCCCTCCACTTT; cdr3_aa: CASSSFAYNSPLHF; clone_size: .; v_call: TRBV12-3/TRBV12-4; j_call: TRBJ1-6; d_call: .
cdr3_nt: TGCAGTGCTCTAAGGGGGGACAGAGCCTACGAGCGGTACTTC; cdr3_aa: CSALRGDRAYERYF; clone_size: .; v_call: TRBV20-1; j_call: TRBJ2-7; d_call: .
cdr3_nt: TGCAGTGCTGGCGGGAGCGGCGGGATAGGGGCCCTCCACTTT; cdr3_aa: CSAGGSGGIGALHF; clone_size: .; v_call: TRBV20-1; j_call: TRBJ1-6; d_call: .
cdr3_nt: TGTGCCAGCAGCTTAGCCAGAATGGATGAGCAGTTCTTC; cdr3_aa: CASSLARMDEQFF; clone_size: few; v_call: TRBV7-9; j_call: TRBJ2-1; d_call: .
cdr3_nt: TGTGCCAGCAAAAAGGACATCATGAACACTGAAGCTTTCTTT; cdr3_aa: CASKKDIMNTEAFF; clone_size: many; v_call: TRBV6-1; j_call: TRBJ1-1; d_call: .
cdr3_nt: TGCGCCAGCAGCCAAGACGCGGACAGGGTTGGCAGCGAGCAGTACTTC; cdr3_aa: CASSQDADRVGSEQYF; clone_size: many; v_call: TRBV4-3; j_call: TRBJ2-7; d_call: TRBD1
cdr3_nt: TGCAGTGCTAGGGGACTAGCGGGGGGAGTCGGTGATACGCAGTATTTT; cdr3_aa: CSARGLAGGVGDTQYF; clone_size: .; v_call: TRBV20-1; j_call: TRBJ2-3; d_call: TRBD2
cdr3_nt: TGCAGTGCCCCCCCTGTGGCAGCGGGAGGGCCCGTGGTATCCTACGAGCAGTACTTC; cdr3_aa: CSAPPVAAGGPVVSYEQYF; clone_size: .; v_call: TRBV20-1; j_call: TRBJ2-7; d_call: TRBD2
cdr3_nt: TGCGCCAGCAGCTTGGCCGTATCCGGGGACTCCTTTTCCTACGAGCAGTACTTC; cdr3_aa: CASSLAVSGDSFSYEQYF; clone_size: .; v_call: TRBV5-1; j_call: TRBJ2-7; d_call: .
cdr3_nt: TGTGCCAGCAGCCGTTGGGGGAGGACAGATACGCAGTATTTT; cdr3_aa: CASSRWGRTDTQYF; clone_size: few; v_call: TRBV6-2/TRBV6-3; j_call: TRBJ2-3; d_call: .
cdr3_nt: TGCAGTGCACAGGGGGCAGATACGCAGTATTTT; cdr3_aa: CSAQGADTQYF; clone_size: few; v_call: TRBV20-1; j_call: TRBJ2-3; d_call: TRBD1
cdr3_nt: TGCGCCAGCAGCTTGGTCGGACAGGGGTTAGACGAGCAGTACTTC; cdr3_aa: CASSLVGQGLDEQYF; clone_size: .; v_call: TRBV5-1; j_call: TRBJ2-7; d_call: TRBD1
cdr3_nt: TGCAGTGCTAAACTAGTCGAGACCCAGTACTTC; cdr3_aa: CSAKLVETQYF; clone_size: many; v_call: TRBV20-1; j_call: TRBJ2-5; d_call: .
cdr3_nt: TGCAGCGTTCCCCTAGCGGGAGGAGAGACCCAGTACTTC; cdr3_aa: CSVPLAGGETQYF; clone_size: many; v_call: TRBV29-1; j_call: TRBJ2-5; d_call: TRBD2
cdr3_nt: TGTGCCAGCATGGGGGACGTTGGCTACACCTTC; cdr3_aa: CASMGDVGYTF; clone_size: .; v_call: TRBV27; j_call: TRBJ1-2; d_call: .
cdr3_nt: TGCGCCAGCAGCCAAGAGAACGTTATAAGCAATGAGCAGTTCTTC; cdr3_aa: CASSQENVISNEQFF; clone_size: .; v_call: TRBV4-1; j_call: TRBJ2-1; d_call: .
cdr3_nt: TGTGCCAGCAGCCCGGAGGACAGGGGCTACGAGCAGTACTTC; cdr3_aa: CASSPEDRGYEQYF; clone_size: .; v_call: TRBV7-8; j_call: TRBJ2-7; d_call: TRBD1
cdr3_nt: TGTGCCAGCAGCCAAAAGGGATACGAGCAGTACTTC; cdr3_aa: CASSQKGYEQYF; clone_size: few; v_call: TRBV3-1; j_call: TRBJ2-7; d_call: .
cdr3_nt: TGTGCCAGCAGGACTAGCGGGCCTTCCTACAATGAGCAGTTCTTC; cdr3_aa: CASRTSGPSYNEQFF; clone_size: .; v_call: TRBV28; j_call: TRBJ2-1; d_call: TRBD2
cdr3_nt: TGCGCCAGCAGCCAAGGGCGGGACAGTACGGAAAAACTGTTTTTT; cdr3_aa: CASSQGRDSTEKLFF; clone_size: .; v_call: TRBV4-1; j_call: TRBJ1-4; d_call: TRBD1
cdr3_nt: TGCAGCGTTGAAGAAGCGAGGGGTGGGTCCCAAGAGACCCAGTACTTC; cdr3_aa: CSVEEARGGSQETQYF; clone_size: many; v_call: TRBV29-1; j_call: TRBJ2-5; d_call: .
cdr3_nt: TGTGCCAGCAGTCAGGGAGAGGGGACCTACAATGAGCAGTACTTC; cdr3_aa: CASSQGEGTYNEQYF; clone_size: .; v_call: TRBV2; j_call: TRBJ2-7; d_call: .
cdr3_nt: TGTGCCAGCGGGACGACCGGAGCTAGCAATCAGCCCCAGCATTTT; cdr3_aa: CASGTTGASNQPQHF; clone_size: .; v_call: TRBV12-3/TRBV12-4; j_call: TRBJ1-5; d_call: .
cdr3_nt: TGTGCCAGCAGTCCGCAACAGGAGTGGATCCACGAGCAGTTCTTC; cdr3_aa: CASSPQQEWIHEQFF; clone_size: .; v_call: TRBV6-2/TRBV6-3; j_call: TRBJ2-1; d_call: .
cdr3_nt: TGTGCCAGCAGCTTACACCTGGCAGGGACCAGCAAAAACATTCAGTACTTC; cdr3_aa: CASSLHLAGTSKNIQYF; clone_size: .; v_call: TRBV7-2; j_call: TRBJ2-4; d_call: .
cdr3_nt: TGCGCCAGCAGCCCGGACAGAGGCGGTGAGGGGGAAGAAGCTTTCTTT; cdr3_aa: CASSPDRGGEGEEAFF; clone_size: few; v_call: TRBV5-1; j_call: TRBJ1-1; d_call: .
cdr3_nt: TGCAGCGTTGAACAGGGGCGAGCGGGATCCAATGAGCAGTTCTTC; cdr3_aa: CSVEQGRAGSNEQFF; clone_size: few; v_call: TRBV29-1; j_call: TRBJ2-1; d_call: .